These 9 T cell receptor beta chains were all obtained from the same sample, sequenced in a study of T-cell reconstitution after alpha-beta-depleted transplantation in children. The TCRbeta library was prepared with unique molecular identifiers. MiXCR, run by TCRdb on the PCR reads, gives a single entry per CDR3 protein. Altogether hundreds of thousands of distinct CDR3 sequences are present, approximately 8.4% being singletons, with the ten largest covering 35% to 40%. Source: PBMCs, mostly from graft donor cells, taken 360 days after TCRalphabeta/CD19-depleted stem cell transplant. The receptors originated from a male patient between 2 and 15 years old who had a stem cell transplant for acute myeloid leukemia, so the T cells may come from the graft donor.

The chain couples TRBV12-3 or TRBV12-4 to TRBJ2-7, with a weak D call TRBD2 (6 bases). CDR3 length: 14 residues. V was clipped by 5 bases and J by 1 base, with 12 bases between them. This CDR3 is CASSLGTASYEQYF. The CDR3 coding sequence is TGTGCCAGCAGTCTAGGGACTGCGTCCTACGAGCAGTACTTC.

The chain combines TRBV15 with TRBJ2-2; no definite D call. The CDR3 sequence is 13 residues long. Germline lookup yields CDR1 LNHNV and CDR2 YYDKDF (reference sequence). Trimming pared 1 base from V and 4 bases from J, leaving 4 bases between. In nucleotides, the CDR3 is TGTGCCACCAGCAGAGCAGGCACCGGGGAGCTGTTTTTT. It specifies CATSRAGTGELFF.

V is TRBV29-1 and J is TRBJ2-7; the D gene is possibly TRBD1 (5 bases). V lost 6 bases, J lost 0 bases, and 9 bases lay in between. The CDR3 totals 12 residues. Germline loops: CDR1 SQVTM, CDR2 ANQGSEA. CDR3 sequence: CSVQTDSYEQYF. The DNA of the CDR3 is TGCAGCGTCCAGACAGACTCCTACGAGCAGTACTTC.

In its sample, this clonotype was seen many times. The CDR3 DNA follows: TGCAGCGTCGATCCTAGCGGGGGGGTGACAGATACGCAGTATTTT. This translates into CSVDPSGGVTDTQYF. The chain couples TRBV29-1 to TRBJ2-3, with TRBD2 matching over 12 bases. Losses at the gene ends were 6 bases for V and 3 bases for J; bases not matched to a gene: 7. The CDR3 spans 15 residues. The V gene's germline CDR1 is SQVTM and CDR2 ANQGSEA.

This clonotype was detected many times. The CDR3 DNA is TGTGCCAGCAGCTTAGTTTGGTGGCGGGAGGGGCAAGAGACCCAGTACTTC. It yields the protein CASSLVWWREGQETQYF. The rearrangement joins TRBV7-8 to TRBJ2-5, with 9 positions matching TRBD2. Unmatched junction bases numbered 8, after V lost 1 base and J lost 2 bases. The CDR3 consists of 17 residues. In germline, CDR1 is SGHVS, CDR2 FQNEAQ.

This chain joins TRBV24-1 and TRBJ2-1, with D unclear. The germline V gene has CDR1 KGHDR and CDR2 SFDVKD. V was clipped by 2 bases and J by 0 bases, with 10 bases between them. The CDR3 is 16 amino acids. DNA for the CDR3: TGTGCCACCAGTGATTCCATAGAGAGCTCCTACAATGAGCAGTTCTTC. It yields the protein CATSDSIESSYNEQFF.

This clonotype was observed at least ten times. The rearrangement joins TRBV28 to TRBJ2-5; TRBD2 matches at 7 bases. This CDR3 has 16 amino acids. Germline CDR1 reads MDHEN; CDR2 reads SYDVKM. Trimming removed 3 bases from V and 0 bases from J; junction bases left unmatched: 7. The CDR3, as DNA: TGTGCCAGCAGTTTGTCGACTAGCCTGTACCAAGAGACCCAGTACTTC. This sequence encodes CASSLSTSLYQETQYF.

This clonotype has a count of ten or more. This sequence joins TRBV10-3 and TRBJ2-5; D unresolved. Trimming shortened V by 7 bases and J by 3 bases, and 12 bases separated the two germline ends. The CDR3 totals 13 residues. Germline V gene data show CDR1 as ENHRY and CDR2 as SYGVKD. Written as DNA, the CDR3 is TGTGCCATCAACGATCGCCCTGAAGAGACCCAGTACTTC. It translates to CAINDRPEETQYF.

This clonotype was observed at least ten times. The chain uses TRBV24-1 and TRBJ2-6; D might be TRBD1 (6 bases). Looked up from germline, CDR1 is KGHDR and CDR2 is SFDVKD. The CDR3 extends over 13 amino acids. The ends were cut back, 4 bases at V and 10 bases at J, with 10 bases in the middle. The DNA of the CDR3 is TGTGCCACCAGTGAGACAGGTTCGAACGTCCTGACTTTC. Encoded protein: CATSETGSNVLTF.